The 29 T cell receptor beta chains in this list originate from one sample, sequenced in a study of shared clonotypes between healthy human individuals. Assay used: immunoSEQ multiplex PCR; TCRdb lists only in-frame clones, some missing. The profile shows about 1.5 million clones, nearly 99% of them singletons. Sequenced sample: naive CD4+ T cells sorted from blood. Subset given: CD45RA+ positively selected. The source of these receptors is a man aged 30 to 39 in good health.

V is TRBV29-1 and J is TRBJ2-2; D unclear. Germline V CDR1 and CDR2: SQVTM, ANQGSEA. This CDR3 has 12 amino acids. V was shortened by 4 bases and J by 8 bases, with 11 bases between the two germline ends. CDR3 sequence reads: CSVVFFPGELFF. DNA for the CDR3: TGCAGCGTTGTTTTCTTTCCTGGGGAGCTGTTTTTT.

The chain employs TRBV28 and TRBJ2-2, with TRBD2 identical over 10 bases. The junction had 5 bases not matched to a gene; V was cut back by 6 bases and J by 4 bases. Germline V gene data show CDR1 as MDHEN and CDR2 as SYDVKM. The CDR3 is 15 residues long. This chain's CDR3 is CASRDQRGGTGELFF. The CDR3 region has the DNA TGTGCCAGCAGAGACCAGCGGGGGGGCACCGGGGAGCTGTTTTTT.

This chain joins TRBV12-2 and TRBJ2-7. TRBV12-2 is a pseudogene locus. The CDR3 has 16 residues. CDR3 DNA sequence: TGTGCAAGTCGCTTAGCCCGAGGGGGGTACCCCTACGAGCAGTACTTC. This sequence encodes CASRLARGGYPYEQYF.

This chain links TRBV19 with TRBJ1-1; possibly TRBD1 for D (6 bases). This CDR3 comprises 15 residues. From germline, CDR1 is LNHDA and CDR2 SQIVND (reference sequence). The V end was cut by 3 bases, the J end by 1 base, with 12 bases between. CDR3 in amino acids: CASSIHPGANTEAFF. The DNA of the CDR3 is TGTGCCAGTAGTATCCATCCAGGGGCGAACACTGAAGCTTTCTTT. The full variable domain, in which reference TRBV19 and TRBJ1-1 provide the parts outside the CDR3, is DGGITQSPKYLFRKEGQNVTLSCEQNLNHDAMYWYRQDPGQGLRLIYYSQIVNDFQKGDIAEGYSVSREKKESFPLTVTSAQKNPTAFYLCASSIHPGANTEAFFGQGTRLTVV.

This clone has just one count. This chain connects TRBV10-2 to TRBJ2-1, with TRBD2 matching over 14 bases. CDR1 is WSHSY, CDR2 SAAADI, per germline. Losses at the gene ends were 3 bases for V and 7 bases for J; bases not matched to a gene: 11. The CDR3 consists of 18 residues. DNA for the CDR3: TGCGCCAGCAGTGACCCCGGACGGACTAGCGGGAGGAAGAATGAGCAGTTCTTC. It codes for CASSDPGRTSGRKNEQFF.

V is TRBV7-9 and J is TRBJ2-3; possibly TRBD2 for D (6 bases). The CDR3 spans 16 residues. Germline V CDR1 and CDR2: SEHNR, FQNEAQ (reference sequence). The V end lost 3 bases, the J end lost 6 bases, and 19 bases lay between the germline ends. CDR3 coding DNA: TGTGCCAGCAGCTTTTCGGTGGCGGGACGCGGGGATACGCAGTATTTT. It specifies CASSFSVAGRGDTQYF.

The chain links TRBV19 to TRBJ2-5; D possibly uses TRBD1 or TRBD2 (5 bases each). Germline V gives CDR1 LNHDA, CDR2 SQIVND (reference sequence). V shed 3 bases and J shed 2 bases, with 16 bases lying between them. The CDR3 has 16 residues. CDR3 coding DNA: TGTGCCAGTAGTATCACTAGGACATTGGAACAAGAGACCCAGTACTTC. This gives the protein CASSITRTLEQETQYF.

The gene calls are TRBV19 and TRBJ1-1, with D possibly TRBD1 on 5 matching bases. V gave up 3 bases and J gave up 4 bases, with 18 bases separating them. The germline gives CDR1 LNHDA, CDR2 SQIVND (reference sequence). The CDR3 is 16 residues long. Here the CDR3 reads CASSIFGAGKGTEAFF. Here the CDR3 DNA reads TGTGCCAGTAGTATCTTTGGGGCAGGGAAGGGCACTGAAGCTTTCTTT.

The V and J genes are TRBV6-1 and TRBJ2-5; no firm D call. The V gene's germline CDR1 is MNHNS and CDR2 SASEGT. Trimming pared 7 bases from V and 11 bases from J, leaving 5 bases between. The CDR3 contains 8 residues. The CDR3 coding sequence is TGTGCCAGCATGGGGCAGTACTTC. Its protein product is CASMGQYF.

The genes are TRBV7-6 and TRBJ1-2, with a possible D match to TRBD1 (5 bases). Germline CDR1 reads SGHVS; CDR2 reads FNYEAQ. Trimming took off 4 bases at V and 6 bases at J, with 21 bases between the two ends. The CDR3 covers 16 residues. The CDR3 here is CASSSSQPGPWNGYTF. The CDR3 nucleotides read TGTGCCAGCAGCTCGTCACAACCGGGGCCATGGAATGGCTACACCTTC.

A remark on this clone: The same CDR3 can be traced to other DNA sequences in this sample. This chain joins TRBV5-1 and TRBJ1-2; weak D call: TRBD1 (6 bases). Germline V lookup: CDR1 SGHRS, CDR2 YFSETQ. The CDR3 loop spans 13 amino acids. V was trimmed by 4 bases and J by 2 bases, leaving 9 bases between them. This CDR3 reads CASSPGANYGYTF. CDR3 in DNA: TGCGCCAGCAGCCCAGGGGCGAACTATGGCTACACCTTC.

The chain combines TRBV7-9 with TRBJ1-1, with TRBD1 as a possible D gene (5 bases). Germline V lookup: CDR1 SEHNR, CDR2 FQNEAQ (reference sequence). The CDR3 length is 15 residues. The V and J ends lost 1 base and 1 base respectively, with 10 bases between them. CDR3 protein: CASSLDGGENTEAFF. CDR3 bases: TGTGCCAGCAGCTTAGACGGGGGTGAGAACACTGAAGCTTTCTTT.

In this sample, this clone turned up a few times. The chain carries TRBV7-9 and TRBJ1-2, with 10 bases aligning to TRBD1. This CDR3 has 16 residues. Germline CDR1 is SEHNR and CDR2 is FQNEAQ (reference sequence). With V trimmed by 3 bases and J by 5 bases, 9 bases remained unmatched. The chain's CDR3 is CASSFSGQGIVYGYTF. CDR3 in DNA: TGTGCCAGCAGCTTTTCGGGACAGGGGATTGTTTATGGCTACACCTTC.

J is TRBJ2-2 and V is TRBV28; D might be TRBD1 (6 bases). The CDR3 is made up of 15 amino acids. The germline gives CDR1 MDHEN, CDR2 SYDVKM. V was clipped by 5 bases and J by 1 base, with 11 bases between them. The DNA of the CDR3 is TGTGCCAGCAGTGGGCCGGGACAGAACACCGGGGAGCTGTTTTTT. Translation: CASSGPGQNTGELFF.

The V and J genes are TRBV7-2 and TRBJ2-7; D is ambiguous. V lost 3 bases and J lost 3, with 12 bases in between. The CDR3 extends over 14 amino acids. Germline lookup yields CDR1 SGHTA and CDR2 FQGNSA. The CDR3 reads CTSSFITANYEQYF. In nucleotides, the CDR3 is TGTACCAGCAGCTTCATCACAGCTAACTACGAGCAGTACTTC.

About this clone itself: Germline is not matched at one junction end, which may reflect a read error. The rearrangement uses TRBV25-1 and TRBJ2-7, with D perhaps being TRBD1 or TRBD2 (5 bases each). The germline V gene encodes CDR1 MGHDK and CDR2 SYGVNS. CDR3 length equals 13 residues. The CDR3 bases are TGTGCCAGCGGTGAGGGGAACCTCTACGAGCAGTACTTC. The encoded protein is CASGEGNLYEQYF.

As to this clone: This sample also contains other DNA sequences that code for the same CDR3. V gene TRBV11-2 combines with J gene TRBJ2-7; 8 positions agree with TRBD1. The germline V gene has CDR1 SGHAT and CDR2 FQNNGV. The CDR3 consists of 14 residues. V lost 0 bases, J lost 4 bases, and 2 bases stayed unmatched. The CDR3 sequence is CASSLETGGYEQYF. The CDR3 DNA reads TGTGCCAGCAGCTTAGAAACAGGGGGTTACGAGCAGTACTTC.

The V and J genes are TRBV9 and TRBJ1-1, with 8 nucleotides matching TRBD1. Germline V gene sequence: CDR1 SGDLS, CDR2 YYNGEE. This CDR3 is 12 amino acids long. Trimming at V came to 10 bases and at J to 5 bases, leaving 7 bases not matched to a gene. The CDR3 protein is CAVDRGFTEAFF. The CDR3 region has the DNA TGTGCCGTAGACAGGGGATTTACTGAAGCTTTCTTT.

The V and J genes are TRBV9 and TRBJ2-3; 7 bases fit TRBD2. V lost 1 base and J lost 5; bases outside the gene matches: 7. The CDR3 has 15 amino acids. Germline-derived CDR1 and CDR2 are SGDLS and YYNGEE. The CDR3 region has the DNA TGTGCCAGCAGCGTAAGCGGGATAATGGGAGATACGCAGTATTTT. The encoded protein is CASSVSGIMGDTQYF.

This clone was recorded once. CDR3 sequence: CASSLGLAAYNEQFF. The CDR3 bases are TGTGCCAGCAGCTTGGGACTAGCGGCTTACAATGAGCAGTTCTTC. The gene calls are TRBV5-8 and TRBJ2-1, with 9 nucleotides matching TRBD2. The germline V gene has CDR1 SGHTS and CDR2 YDEGEE. The CDR3 loop spans 15 amino acids. With V trimmed by 0 bases and J by 4 bases, 2 bases remained unmatched.

The genes are TRBV4-2 and TRBJ2-5, with TRBD1 as a possible D gene (5 bases). This CDR3 has 14 amino acids. Per the germline V gene, CDR1 is LGHNA and CDR2 is YNFKEQ. The germline V and J ends were trimmed by 4 bases and 2 bases, with 11 bases remaining between them. The CDR3 DNA is TGTGCCAGCAGCCGGTTCCGACAGCAAGAGACCCAGTACTTC. Amino acid sequence: CASSRFRQQETQYF.

This clone is a singleton in its sample. V gene TRBV7-9 combines with J gene TRBJ2-5, with D possibly matching TRBD2 (5 bases). The V gene lost 2 bases and the J gene lost 2 bases, with 21 bases spanning the gap. The CDR3 totals 18 residues. Germline loops: CDR1 SEHNR, CDR2 FQNEAQ (reference sequence). The CDR3 loop is CASSLSATSGISQETQYF. CDR3 coding DNA: TGTGCCAGCAGCTTATCCGCAACCTCCGGGATTTCGCAAGAGACCCAGTACTTC.

The chain couples TRBV4-3 to TRBJ2-1; 7 bases line up with TRBD2. With V trimmed by 0 bases and J by 3 bases, 5 bases remained unmatched. The CDR3 is 16 residues long. CDR1 and CDR2 (germline): LGHNA, YSLEER. CDR3 loop: CASSQDLGEGYNEQFF. In DNA, the CDR3 is TGCGCCAGCAGCCAAGATTTGGGGGAGGGCTACAATGAGCAGTTCTTC.

The chain couples TRBV6-1 to TRBJ2-2; no firm D call. Trimming pared 2 bases from V and 9 bases from J, leaving 10 bases between. Germline V gene data show CDR1 as MNHNS and CDR2 as SASEGT. This CDR3 region has 13 residues. The CDR3 loop reads CASSELERWELFF. CDR3 bases: TGTGCCAGCAGTGAATTGGAGCGCTGGGAGCTGTTTTTT.

The CDR3 DNA sequence: TGCAGCGTTAGGGACTACGGCTACGAGCAGTACTTC. Translation gives CSVRDYGYEQYF. This rearrangement joins TRBV29-1 to TRBJ2-7; 7 bases are a match to TRBD2. The V gene's germline CDR1 is SQVTM and CDR2 ANQGSEA. The CDR3 runs to 12 residues. V lost 5 bases and J lost 3; bases outside the gene matches: 4.

The chain recombines TRBV30 with TRBJ1-1; TRBD1 agrees at 8 bases. The CDR3 is made up of 15 amino acids. V was clipped by 0 bases and J by 5 bases; unmatched bases: 8. The V gene's germline CDR1 is GTSNPN and CDR2 SVGIG (reference sequence). The chain's CDR3 is CAWSVQRTGTTEAFF. As DNA, the CDR3 is TGTGCCTGGAGTGTACAAAGGACAGGGACGACTGAAGCTTTCTTT.

The chain carries TRBV5-1 and TRBJ2-1, with TRBD2 as a possible D gene (6 bases). V gave up 4 bases and J gave up 9 bases, with 17 bases separating them. CDR1 and CDR2 (germline): SGHRS, YFSETQ. The CDR3 runs 14 residues. The CDR3 here is CASSQGLGWPEQFF. In DNA form, the CDR3 reads TGCGCCAGCAGCCAGGGACTCGGGTGGCCTGAGCAGTTCTTC.

The CDR3 DNA sequence: TGTGCCAGCAGCCCGCGCGGGACAGGGACCAGCTCCTACAATGAGCAGTTCTTC. Translation gives CASSPRGTGTSSYNEQFF. This chain joins TRBV9 and TRBJ2-1, with 9 bases identical to TRBD1. CDR3 length: 18 amino acids. Germline V gene lookup returns CDR1 SGDLS and CDR2 YYNGEE. V lost 4 bases, J lost 0 bases, and 11 bases stayed unmatched.

J is TRBJ1-5 and V is TRBV4-2; TRBD1 is a possible D gene (6 bases). The CDR3 totals 17 residues. The germline V gene has CDR1 LGHNA and CDR2 YNFKEQ. Trimming took 4 bases from V and 2 from J, leaving 18 bases between them. The CDR3: CASSPTGSRQGNQPQHF. DNA of the CDR3: TGTGCCAGCAGCCCCACTGGCTCGCGACAGGGCAATCAGCCCCAGCATTTT.